This entry concerns a single T cell receptor (beta chain). Its antigen is not identified. Method: immunoSEQ multiplex PCR; TCRdb's copy keeps in-frame clones and lacks some. The sample has tens of thousands of clones, just over 90% seen once. The V gene's germline CDR1 is SEHNR and CDR2 FQNEAQ (reference sequence). Trimming removed 2 bases from V and 15 bases from J, with 20 bases in between. The CDR3 length is 14 residues. This sample was included in a study of T cells in localized non-small cell lung cancer. Study-wide findings and caveats: Median detection of top 100 tumor clones in adjacent lung was approximately 50 clones. Uninvolved adjacent lung showed the highest T cell clonality, exceeding tumor. Because researchers sequenced only one region of the tumor, heterogeneity is still possible.

This sequence joins TRBV7-9 and TRBJ2-1; weak D call: TRBD1 (5 bases). The sequencing here drew on peripheral blood, taken before any cancer treatment. The receptor was derived from a female donor older than 55 with stage I lung adenocarcinoma. As DNA, the CDR3 is TGTGCCAGCAGCTTATACGAGTTGGCTCCAAGGGGGTTCTTC. This codes for CASSLYELAPRGFF.